This is a list of T cell receptor beta chains from one sample in a study of blood T cell repertoires in COVID-19. TCRdb keeps only in-frame clones here, not all; method: immunoSEQ multiplex PCR. This table holds 45,000 to 60,000 clones, approximately 86% found once. Sequenced input: peripheral blood. These TCRs come from a man aged 50 to 59 with active COVID-19. Both conserved end residues are part of each CDR3. D genes are given only for firm matches. Rows may omit the clone size; those that give it use once, few, many or a size class.

v_call	clone_size	d_call	j_call	cdr3_nt	cdr3_aa
TRBV27	NA	TRBD1	TRBJ2-3	TGTGCCAGCAGTTCGACGGGGGCTTACAGGGGGAGCACAGATACGCAGTATTTT	CASSSTGAYRGSTDTQYF
TRBV27	NA	TRBD1	TRBJ1-5	TGTGCCAGCAGTGCCGGGACAGCTTATGATCAGCCCCAGCATTTT	CASSAGTAYDQPQHF
TRBV14	NA	NA	TRBJ1-3	TGTGCCAGCAGGCCTTCAGGGGAGAAGTCTGGAAACACCATATATTTT	CASRPSGEKSGNTIYF
TRBV28	NA	NA	TRBJ2-7	TGTGCCAGCATGGCAGGGGACTACGAGCAGTACTTC	CASMAGDYEQYF
TRBV19	NA	NA	TRBJ2-1	TGTGCCAGTAGTGGCCCCATGTGGAATGAGCAGTTCTTC	CASSGPMWNEQFF
TRBV21-1	NA	NA	TRBJ1-1	TGTGCCAGCACTTCAAGAGGACAGGGGAGCGCGCTAATGAACACTGAAGCTTTCTTT	CASTSRGQGSALMNTEAFF
TRBV7-6	NA	TRBD1	TRBJ1-5	TGTGCCAGCAGCTTAGGGGCAGGGGGTGTTAATAGCAATCAGCCCCAGCATTTT	CASSLGAGGVNSNQPQHF
TRBV4-1	NA	NA	TRBJ1-5	TGCGCCAGCAGCCAAGTTGAGGGAGAAGGGCAGCCCCAGCATTTT	CASSQVEGEGQPQHF
TRBV9	NA	TRBD1	TRBJ1-6	TGTGCCAGCAGCCACGGACAGGGGGCAATTCCTCGACCCCTCCACTTT	CASSHGQGAIPRPLHF
TRBV2	NA	NA	TRBJ2-2	TGTGCCAGCAGAGCAGACAGCCACACCGGGGAGCTGTTTTTT	CASRADSHTGELFF
TRBV2	NA	TRBD1	TRBJ2-3	TGTGCCAGCAGTGGGGACAGAACAGATACGCAGTATTTT	CASSGDRTDTQYF
TRBV5-5	NA	NA	TRBJ1-2	TGTGCCAGCAGCCTGACAGTAGATGGCTACACCTTC	CASSLTVDGYTF
TRBV14	NA	NA	TRBJ2-2	TGTGCCAGCAGCGAGGGCCGAGGCGGGGAGCTGTTTTTT	CASSEGRGGELFF
TRBV27	NA	NA	TRBJ2-1	TGTGCCAGCAGTCAATATCAGGGAACCCCCTACTACAATGAGCAGTTCTTC	CASSQYQGTPYYNEQFF
TRBV7-2	NA	NA	TRBJ2-1	TGTGCCAGCAGCTTAAGTCGAGCGGGTGATGAGCAGTTCTTC	CASSLSRAGDEQFF
TRBV15	NA	TRBD1	TRBJ1-6	TGTGCCACCAGCAGAGACGGCAGGGGGCTTTCACCCCTCCACTTT	CATSRDGRGLSPLHF
TRBV9	NA	NA	TRBJ2-1	TGTGCCAGCAGCGTAGCCCCCCCCAGGGAGGTGGCCTACAATGAGCAGTTCTTC	CASSVAPPREVAYNEQFF
TRBV2	NA	TRBD2	TRBJ2-3	TGTGCCAGCAGGAAACTAGCGGGAGTGACTGGGAGGACAGATACGCAGTATTTT	CASRKLAGVTGRTDTQYF
TRBV6-5	NA	NA	TRBJ1-6	TGTGCCAGCAGTTACGGTGGGACATCCTCCCCCCTCCACTTT	CASSYGGTSSPLHF
TRBV4-1	NA	NA	TRBJ2-2	TGCGCCAGCAGCCAAGAAAGGGGTGGCAGGAGGGCCGGGGAGCTGTTTTTT	CASSQERGGRRAGELFF
TRBV28	few	TRBD1	TRBJ1-3	TGTGCCAGCAGTCTCCCCGGACAGGGGGCGGTTGGAAACACCATATATTTT	CASSLPGQGAVGNTIYF
TRBV28	NA	TRBD1	TRBJ1-1	TGTGCCAGCACGGCAGGGGGCCTCATGAACACTGAAGCTTTCTTT	CASTAGGLMNTEAFF
TRBV6-5	NA	NA	TRBJ1-1	TGTGCCAGCAGGGGGGCAGGGCTGCGGACTGAAGCTTTCTTT	CASRGAGLRTEAFF
TRBV18	NA	TRBD1	TRBJ2-2	TGTGCCAGCTCACCTGGACAGGGCGACACCGGGGAGCTGTTTTTT	CASSPGQGDTGELFF
TRBV11-3	NA	TRBD1	TRBJ2-3	TGTGCCAGCAGCCCCGGGACAGAGTTCACAGATACGCAGTATTTT	CASSPGTEFTDTQYF
TRBV6-5	NA	NA	TRBJ2-1	TGTGCCAGCAGTTACGTGGGGGGGCCCCACAATGAGCAGTTCTTC	CASSYVGGPHNEQFF
TRBV5-4	NA	TRBD1	TRBJ2-5	TGTGCCAGCAGCAATCCGGGACAGGGCCAGGAGACCCAGTACTTC	CASSNPGQGQETQYF
TRBV29-1	NA	TRBD2	TRBJ2-1	TGCAGCGTGGCTGGACTAGCGGGGAGCTCCTACAATGAGCAGTTCTTC	CSVAGLAGSSYNEQFF
TRBV30	NA	NA	TRBJ1-3	TGTGCCTGGACCTACAGGCCTGGAAACACCATATATTTT	CAWTYRPGNTIYF
TRBV7-3	NA	TRBD1	TRBJ2-2	TGTGCCAGCAGCTTAACTGGGGGACAGGTCAACACCGGGGAGCTGTTTTTT	CASSLTGGQVNTGELFF
TRBV12-5	NA	TRBD1	TRBJ2-5	TGTGCTAGTGGTTTGGTCGACAGGGCGGGAGAGACCCAGTACTTC	CASGLVDRAGETQYF
TRBV29-1	NA	NA	TRBJ2-3	TGCAGCGTTGAATCCACTCCCTCGGACACTTGGACGCAGTATTTT	CSVESTPSDTWTQYF
TRBV7-9	NA	TRBD2	TRBJ2-1	TGTGCCAGCAGCCTAGCTAGCGGGAGTTTGGGTGAGCAGTTCTTC	CASSLASGSLGEQFF
TRBV5-1	NA	TRBD2	TRBJ2-1	TGCGCCAGCAGCTTGGTGACTAGCGGAAGCTCCTACAATGAGCAGTTCTTC	CASSLVTSGSSYNEQFF
TRBV4-2	few	NA	TRBJ2-1	TGTGCCAGCAGCCAGAAGCGGGTTTCCTACAATGAGCAGTTCTTC	CASSQKRVSYNEQFF
TRBV19	NA	TRBD2	TRBJ2-2	TGTGCCAGTAGTATACTAGCGGGTAACGGGGAGCTGTTTTTT	CASSILAGNGELFF
TRBV29-1	NA	NA	TRBJ2-2	TGCAGCATGACAGGGAACACCGGGGAGCTGTTTTTT	CSMTGNTGELFF
TRBV7-6	few	TRBD2	TRBJ2-3	TGTGCCAGCGGGGTAGCGGGAGGCCTCACAGATACGCAGTATTTT	CASGVAGGLTDTQYF
TRBV20-1	NA	NA	TRBJ1-4	TGCAGTGCCCCGGAGGTGGGGAAACTGTTTTTT	CSAPEVGKLFF
TRBV7-6	once	NA	TRBJ1-1	TGTGCCAGCAGCTTAGTTCGGAGTTCGGACACTGAAGCTTTCTTT	CASSLVRSSDTEAFF
TRBV14	once	TRBD2	TRBJ2-1	TGTGCCAGCAGCCAAGGCCGACTAGCGGGAGGAAGATTCTACAATGAGCAGTTCTTC	CASSQGRLAGGRFYNEQFF